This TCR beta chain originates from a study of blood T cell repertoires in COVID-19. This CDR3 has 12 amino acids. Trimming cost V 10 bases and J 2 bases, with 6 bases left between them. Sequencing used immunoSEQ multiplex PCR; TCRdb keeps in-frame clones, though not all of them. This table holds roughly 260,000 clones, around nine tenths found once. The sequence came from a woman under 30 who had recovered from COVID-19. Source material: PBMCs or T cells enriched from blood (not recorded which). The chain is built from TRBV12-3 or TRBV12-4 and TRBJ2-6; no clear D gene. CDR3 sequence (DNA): TGTGCCACCCAGACTGGGGCCAACGTCCTGACTTTC. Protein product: CATQTGANVLTF.